Presented here are 18 T cell receptor beta chains from one specimen sequenced in a study of cytomegalovirus exposure and HLA in healthy donors. 13 Jbeta primers and 60 Vbeta primers were used for the PCR. Generated by immunoSEQ multiplex PCR, the TCRdb table keeps only in-frame clones and is missing some. This sample's table has some 84,000 clones. The sequenced material came from PBMCs. The receptors were sampled from a man in his fifties in good health and CMV-seronegative.

The chain joins TRBV6-5 to TRBJ1-2; unclear D gene. CDR3 length equals 16 residues. Germline CDR1 reads MNHEY; CDR2 reads SVGAGI. Trimming pared 2 bases from V and 4 bases from J, leaving 17 bases between. The CDR3 DNA reads TGTGCCAGCAGTTACGAGACCCCCGTTACTAGCTATGGCTACACCTTC. Amino acid sequence: CASSYETPVTSYGYTF.

Notes on this clone: The sample carries other DNA sequences with the same CDR3. The chain recombines TRBV6-5 with TRBJ2-3; D might be TRBD1 (5 bases). Germline V gives CDR1 MNHEY, CDR2 SVGAGI. This CDR3 has 14 amino acids. Trimming removed 0 bases at V and 1 base at J, with 5 bases between. CDR3 residues: CASSYSGGTDTQYF. CDR3 nucleotides: TGTGCCAGCAGTTACTCAGGGGGCACAGATACGCAGTATTTT.

The chain has TRBV6-1 and TRBJ2-7, with TRBD1 matching over 8 bases. CDR3 length: 13 residues. J lost 3 bases, V lost 7 bases, and 5 bases had no gene match. Per the germline V gene, CDR1 is MNHNS and CDR2 is SASEGT. CDR3 loop: CASTGTGIYEQYF. CDR3 in DNA: TGTGCCAGCACCGGGACAGGCATCTACGAGCAGTACTTC.

V and J are TRBV7-9 and TRBJ2-7; 8 bases align to TRBD1. CDR1 SEHNR and CDR2 FQNEAQ come from the germline V gene (reference sequence). V shed 3 bases, J shed 5 bases, and the junction held 6 bases outside the gene matches. The CDR3 loop spans 14 amino acids. CDR3 amino acids: CASSFGQGFHEQYF. In DNA, the CDR3 is TGTGCCAGCAGCTTCGGACAGGGTTTCCACGAGCAGTACTTC.

The rearrangement joins TRBV11-1 to TRBJ1-6; D is uncertain. There are 15 residues in the CDR3. V shed 5 bases and J shed 0 bases, with 8 bases lying between them. Germline CDR1 SGHAT, CDR2 FQDESV (reference sequence). CDR3 loop: CASSPRSSYNSPLHF. The CDR3 DNA is TGTGCCAGCAGCCCCCGGAGCTCCTATAATTCACCCCTCCACTTT.

V usage is TRBV6-1 and J usage is TRBJ2-3, with 9 bases aligning to TRBD2. CDR3 length: 19 residues. V gave up 6 bases and J gave up 1 base; unmatched junction bases: 17. The V gene's germline CDR1 is MNHNS and CDR2 SASEGT. The CDR3 reads CASSEKMGVSSGGTDTQYF. CDR3 sequence (DNA): TGTGCCAGCAGCGAAAAGATGGGCGTATCTAGCGGGGGCACAGATACGCAGTATTTT.

The V and J genes are TRBV9 and TRBJ2-2; 10 bases line up with TRBD1. This CDR3 spans 15 amino acids. The V gene's germline CDR1 is SGDLS and CDR2 YYNGEE. J gave up 7 bases and V 0 bases, and 3 bases lay outside the gene matches. The CDR3 is CASSVVGTGVGELFF. CDR3 DNA: TGTGCCAGCAGCGTAGTTGGGACAGGGGTCGGGGAGCTGTTTTTT.

The chain couples TRBV2 to TRBJ2-1, with 13 positions matching TRBD2. Germline trimming cut 6 bases from V and 9 bases from J; bases unmatched to any gene: 2. Germline CDR1 and CDR2: SNHLY and FYNNEI. This CDR3 spans 13 amino acids. CDR3 sequence (DNA): TGTGCCAGCAGGACTAGCGGGGGGATTGAGCAGTTCTTC. It yields the protein CASRTSGGIEQFF.

V gene TRBV11-2 combines with J gene TRBJ1-6; unclear D gene. V lost 2 bases, J lost 7 bases, and 18 bases lay in between. The CDR3 consists of 17 residues. CDR1 and CDR2 from the germline V gene are SGHAT and FQNNGV. The CDR3 sequence: CASSLLGRPGSNSPLHF. As DNA, the CDR3 is TGTGCCAGCAGCTTATTAGGTCGCCCGGGATCAAATTCACCCCTCCACTTT.

The genes are TRBV6-5 and TRBJ2-7; 9 nucleotides match TRBD2. Germline CDR1 and CDR2: MNHEY and SVGAGI. The CDR3 runs 13 residues. V lost 6 bases, J lost 7 bases, and 7 bases stayed unmatched. The CDR3 DNA reads as TGTGCCAGCAGAAAAGTGCGGGGGGGAGAGCAGTACTTC. Protein sequence: CASRKVRGGEQYF.

The chain has TRBV10-3 and TRBJ1-2, with TRBD1 matching over 10 bases. This CDR3 has 13 residues. V trimming: 5 bases; J trimming: 6 bases; junction bases outside the gene matches: 3. From germline, CDR1 is ENHRY and CDR2 SYGVKD. The CDR3 region is CAISRQGANGYTF. CDR3 coding DNA: TGTGCCATCAGTCGACAGGGGGCGAATGGCTACACCTTC.

The rearrangement uses TRBV28 and TRBJ2-7; D might be TRBD2 (6 bases). The ends were cut back, 6 bases at V and 2 bases at J, with 17 bases in the middle. Germline values: CDR1 MDHEN, CDR2 SYDVKM. The CDR3 totals 15 residues. CDR3 loop: CASRESGTGTYEQYF. In DNA form, the CDR3 reads TGTGCCAGCAGGGAGTCCGGGACTGGGACCTACGAGCAGTACTTC.

The rearrangement joins TRBV11-1 to TRBJ2-7; 9 bases line up with TRBD2. Losses at the gene ends were 3 bases for V and 2 bases for J; bases not matched to a gene: 5. The CDR3 is 15 residues long. The germline CDR1 and CDR2 sequences are SGHAT and FQDESV (reference sequence). CDR3 nucleotides: TGTGCCAGCAGCTTTTTTAGCGGGGGAGCCTACGAGCAGTACTTC. Residues: CASSFFSGGAYEQYF.

The chain joins TRBV4-3 to TRBJ2-5; D call uncertain. The end of the DNA is better explained by TRBJ2-7, so the J call may be wrong. The length of the CDR3 is 13 residues. Looked up from germline, CDR1 is LGHNA and CDR2 is YSLEER. CDR3 sequence reads: CASSPLWHYEQYF. The CDR3 DNA sequence: TGCGCCAGCAGCCCATTGTGGCACTACGAGCAGTACTTC.

In nucleotides, the CDR3 is TGTGCCAGCAGCGCGCAGTCCTCTGGAAACACCATATATTTT. This gives the protein CASSAQSSGNTIYF. The V gene is TRBV9, the J gene TRBJ1-3; unclear D gene. CDR3 length: 14 amino acids. Per germline, CDR1 SGDLS and CDR2 YYNGEE. V gave up 3 bases and J gave up 0 bases, with 7 bases separating them.

The chain joins TRBV28 to TRBJ2-5; unclear D gene. Trimming pared 2 bases from V and 2 bases from J, leaving 12 bases between. The CDR3 has 15 amino acids. Germline loops: CDR1 MDHEN, CDR2 SYDVKM. CDR3: CASSLVQMIQETQYF. CDR3 DNA: TGTGCCAGCAGTTTAGTACAGATGATACAAGAGACCCAGTACTTC.

The V gene is TRBV11-2, the J gene TRBJ1-1; 9 positions match TRBD1. Trimming at V came to 0 bases and at J to 0 bases, leaving 8 bases not matched to a gene. Germline CDR1 and CDR2: SGHAT and FQNNGV. The length of the CDR3 is 18 residues. In nucleotides, the CDR3 is TGTGCCAGCAGCTTAGATCAGGGACAGGGATACATGAACACTGAAGCTTTCTTT. It codes for CASSLDQGQGYMNTEAFF. Using reference TRBV11-2 and TRBJ1-1 for the parts outside the CDR3, the full variable domain is EAGVAQSPRYKIIEKRQSVAFWCNPISGHATLYWYQQILGQGPKLLIQFQNNGVVDDSQLPKDRFSAERLKGVDSTLKIQPAKLEDSAVYLCASSLDQGQGYMNTEAFFGQGTRLTVV.

The chain employs TRBV15 and TRBJ2-2; D remains ambiguous. V was cut by 4 bases and J by 3 bases, with 3 bases left in between. Germline V gives CDR1 LNHNV, CDR2 YYDKDF (reference sequence). This CDR3 is 12 amino acids long. CDR3 nucleotide sequence: TGTGCCACCAGCACATACACCGGGGAGCTGTTTTTT. It translates to CATSTYTGELFF. The full variable domain, rest sourced from reference TRBV15 and TRBJ2-2, is DAMVIQNPRYQVTQFGKPVTLSCSQTLNHNVMYWYQQKSSQAPKLLFHYYDKDFNNEADTPDNFQSRRPNTSFCFLDIRSPGLGDTAMYLCATSTYTGELFFGEGSRLTVL.